This T cell receptor beta chain was captured in a study of spatial heterogeneity in lung cancer (dated by TCRdb to between 2017 and 2020). About the investigation overall: Beta-chain transcripts were consistently detected in greater numbers than alpha-chain transcripts, which likely reflects a higher abundance of beta-chain transcripts. In tumor regions, TCR transcript counts showed a strong correlation with a T cell transcriptional module score from matched bulk RNA-seq. In the raw uncorrected reads, each unique combination of TCR and UMI appeared on average more than ten times. In non-small cell lung cancer, the study made a quantitative comparison of TCR alpha and beta repertoires among multiple tumor regions, matched nontumor lung and blood. Nonsynonymous mutation counts, determined by whole-exome sequencing of tumor tissue, were related to TCR repertoire features. Both alpha and beta chains were TCR-sequenced in around 230 tumor regions, 64 matched nontumor lung samples and over 55 PBMC samples obtained at surgery.

Results the study describes overall, beyond this receptor: Estimated TCR-seq coverage of tumor T cells was only 5.5% to 7% for alpha chains and 13% for beta chains. Counts of ubiquitous and regional expanded TCRs were found to correlate with counts of ubiquitous and regional nonsynonymous mutations, respectively. The tumor nonsynonymous mutation count correlated with the number of expanded intratumoral alpha and beta TCRs. Additional single-cell paired TCR alpha and beta sequencing was considered necessary to confirm, at a functional level, the hypothesis that regional TCRs recognize regional mutations.

CDR1 and CDR2 (LNHDA, SQIVND) derive from the germline V gene (reference sequence). V drops 3 bases and J drops 0 bases, leaving 10 bases in between. Inclusive of the bounding cysteine and phenylalanine, the CDR3 is 15 residues long. Here the CDR3 DNA is all that survives: 45 bases in frame from base 1. A word on this clonotype: The antigen it recognizes is unknown. One base away there is no much larger clone; base qualities are not given.

Library preparation employed 5' RACE. The reads were generated on a NextSeq 500. The TCR library protocol attached a unique molecular identifier to each TCR cDNA molecule to allow correction of PCR and sequencing errors. The paper's processing steps were these. TCR identification, UMI-based error correction and CDR3 extraction were performed with Decombinator tools. TCRs above a frequency of 2 per 1,000, corresponding to the top 1% of the tumor frequency distribution, were defined as expanded. Expanded tumor TCRs were classed as regional if statistically deemed absent (corrected P<0.05) from at least one tumor region, otherwise ubiquitous. Rényi diversity was computed with the R vegan package after subsampling each repertoire 100 times to 5,000 TCRs. CDR3 similarity networks were constructed using string-kernel similarity of amino acid triplets, with links drawn between CDR3s whose pairwise similarity was above 0.82. The public reads were reanalyzed by TCRdb: fastp trimming at Q25, MiXCR alignment, in-frame beta chains only. Each entry merges the rows of one CDR3 protein and shows their most common DNA and genes. The V and J calls and clone size are TCRdb's, not the authors'. Counted in this sample were roughly 5,900 distinct CDR3 sequences; roughly 6.7% of them appeared once. Less than 15% of the sample goes to the ten largest clones.

Per the publication, the time point label means: sample taken at primary tumor resection. Samples were obtained from around 72 patients with early-stage, untreated non-small cell lung cancer from the lung TRACERx cohort. Whole RNA extracted from tumor and nontumor lung tissue, or from cryopreserved PBMC samples, was used for TCR sequencing without cell sorting. Patients were selected for TCR sequencing only if sufficient RNA was available from at least two tumor regions. Before selection, tumor and adjacent nontumor lung specimens were reviewed by a lung pathologist. This sample comprised lung tumor tissue, obtained at surgery. The receptor was derived from a male donor with early-stage non-small cell lung cancer. The rearranged chain carries TRBV19 and TRBJ2-3, with no reliable assignment of the D segment. The CDR3 sequence is CASSMKGLSTDTQYF. The DNA sequence reads TGTGCCAGTAGTATGAAGGGCCTGAGCACAGATACGCAGTATTTT.